This T cell receptor (beta chain) comes out of a study of T-cell memory formation after mild COVID-19. About the research overall: TCR clusters largely stayed donor specific. Study-wide results and caveats: Contracting CD4+ clones were located mainly in CM and EM, and CD8+ clones in EMRA. Clones contracting across day 15 to 85 had a balanced CD4/CD8 profile; later expanding clones leaned CD4+.

Constant-segment primers were used for 5'RACE, and the resulting TCR alpha and TCR beta cDNA libraries carried sample barcodes and UMIs. TCRdb re-analysed the 5' RACE reads in MiXCR, keeping a single row per CDR3 protein. The repertoire holds 250,000 to 350,000 distinct CDR3 sequences, roughly a fifth seen once, with 20% to 25% in the top ten. Comments on this clonotype: Its antigen is still unknown.

The sample comprised PBMCs or a T cell subset sorted from them (not recorded which). This TCR derives from a man younger than 35 who had mild COVID-19 (a few samples of this study predate the infection). Cell type and time point are not known.

CDR3 loop: CASSLVSVTTSVEQYF. The CDR3 DNA follows: TGTGCCAGCAGCTTAGTATCCGTTACGACTAGCGTCGAGCAGTACTTC. The chain carries TRBV7-2 and TRBJ2-7, with TRBD2 matching over 8 bases. The CDR3 totals 16 residues. Germline loops: CDR1 SGHTA, CDR2 FQGNSA. V shed 1 base, J shed 6 bases, and the junction held 11 bases outside the gene matches.